This T cell receptor beta chain was sequenced during a study of cytomegalovirus exposure and HLA in healthy donors. For the study at large: Out of 150 million to 200 million T cells, an earlier analysis found fewer than 140 million unique TCR beta sequences in total.

The CDR3 totals 15 residues. Germline CDR1 is SNHLY and CDR2 is FYNNEI. The V segment lost 6 bases and the J segment 3 bases; nucleotides outside the gene matches: 8. Study conclusions and caveats: By HLA locus, TCR association rates varied in a later analysis, with DRB1 showing the most and HLA-C the fewest. Among the sequence variants, a highly shared cluster was likely an artifact of sequencing.

This clone occurred a few times. Its antigen is unidentified. Primers: 60 Vbeta forward and 13 Jbeta reverse. Libraries were prepared by immunoSEQ multiplex PCR; TCRdb keeps only in-frame clonotypes and omits some of them. Among around 110,000 clones listed, roughly three quarters were seen once. This sequence originates from a woman between 18 and 29 years old in good health and CMV-seronegative. The sequenced sample consisted of PBMCs. The J gene is TRBJ1-5, the V gene TRBV2; 7 nucleotides line up with TRBD1. The CDR3 DNA is TGTGCCAGCAGGGATGGGACAGCAAACAATCAGCCCCAGCATTTT. Protein product: CASRDGTANNQPQHF.